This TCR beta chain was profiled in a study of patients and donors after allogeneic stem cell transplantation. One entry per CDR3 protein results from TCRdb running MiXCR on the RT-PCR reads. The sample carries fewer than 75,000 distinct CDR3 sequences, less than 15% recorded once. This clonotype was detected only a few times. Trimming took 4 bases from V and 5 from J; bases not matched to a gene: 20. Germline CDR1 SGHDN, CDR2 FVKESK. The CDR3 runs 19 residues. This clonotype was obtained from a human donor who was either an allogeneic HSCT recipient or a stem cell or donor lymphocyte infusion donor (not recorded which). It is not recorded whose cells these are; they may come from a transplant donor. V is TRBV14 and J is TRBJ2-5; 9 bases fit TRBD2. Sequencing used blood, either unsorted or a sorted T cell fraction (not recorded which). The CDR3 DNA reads TGTGCCAGCAGCCCGCCTTGGGCTAGCGGGATCAGGAGGCGGGAGACCCAGTACTTC. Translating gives CASSPPWASGIRRRETQYF.